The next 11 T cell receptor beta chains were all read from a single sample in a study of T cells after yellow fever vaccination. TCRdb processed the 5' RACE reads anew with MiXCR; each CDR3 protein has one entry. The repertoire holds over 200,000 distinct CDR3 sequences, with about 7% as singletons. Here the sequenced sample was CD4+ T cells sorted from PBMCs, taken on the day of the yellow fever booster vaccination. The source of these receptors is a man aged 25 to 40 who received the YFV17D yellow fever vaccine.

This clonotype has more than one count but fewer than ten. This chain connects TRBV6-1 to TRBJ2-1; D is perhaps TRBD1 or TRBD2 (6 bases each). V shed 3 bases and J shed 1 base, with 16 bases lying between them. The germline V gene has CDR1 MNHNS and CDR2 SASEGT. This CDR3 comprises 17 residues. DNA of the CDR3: TGTGCCAGCAGTGATCCGGGCGGAGGGGGGTCCTACAATGAGCAGTTCTTC. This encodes CASSDPGGGGSYNEQFF.

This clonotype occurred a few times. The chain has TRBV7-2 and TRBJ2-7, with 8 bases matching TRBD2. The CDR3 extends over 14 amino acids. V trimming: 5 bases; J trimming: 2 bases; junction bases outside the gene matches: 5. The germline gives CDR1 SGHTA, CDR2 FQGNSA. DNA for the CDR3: TGTGCCAGCAGCGAGAGAGCGGGAGCCTACGAGCAGTACTTC. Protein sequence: CASSERAGAYEQYF. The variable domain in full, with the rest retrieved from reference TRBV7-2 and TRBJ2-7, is GAGVSQSPSNKVTEKGKDVELRCDPISGHTALYWYRQSLGQGLEFLIYFQGNSAPDKSGLPSDRFSAERTGGSVSTLTIQRTQQEDSAVYLCASSERAGAYEQYFGPGTRLTVT.

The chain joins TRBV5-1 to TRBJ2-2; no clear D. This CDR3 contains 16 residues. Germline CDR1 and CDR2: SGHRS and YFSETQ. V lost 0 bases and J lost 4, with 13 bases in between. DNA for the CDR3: TGCGCCAGCAGCTTGGGGGATTCGGGTGGCACCGGGGAGCTGTTTTTT. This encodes CASSLGDSGGTGELFF.

The CDR3 coding sequence is TGCAGCGGGAATTGGGGACTAGGAGAGACCCAGTACTTC. Translation gives CSGNWGLGETQYF. The gene calls are TRBV29-1 and TRBJ2-5, with TRBD2 identical over 8 bases. V trimming: 7 bases; J trimming: 4 bases; junction bases outside the gene matches: 8. This CDR3 comprises 13 residues. CDR1 is SQVTM and CDR2 is ANQGSEA in the germline V gene.

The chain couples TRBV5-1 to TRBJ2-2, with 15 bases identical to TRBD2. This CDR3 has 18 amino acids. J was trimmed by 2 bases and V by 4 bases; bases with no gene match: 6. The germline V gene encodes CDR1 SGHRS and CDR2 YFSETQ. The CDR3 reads CASSHGLAGGPNTGELFF. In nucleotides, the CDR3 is TGCGCCAGCAGCCATGGACTAGCGGGAGGGCCCAACACCGGGGAGCTGTTTTTT.

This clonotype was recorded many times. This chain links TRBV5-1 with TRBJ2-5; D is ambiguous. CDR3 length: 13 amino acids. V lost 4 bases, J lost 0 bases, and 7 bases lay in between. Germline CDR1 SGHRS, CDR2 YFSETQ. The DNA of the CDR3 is TGCGCCAGCAGCCCTACCAACCAAGAGACCCAGTACTTC. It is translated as CASSPTNQETQYF.

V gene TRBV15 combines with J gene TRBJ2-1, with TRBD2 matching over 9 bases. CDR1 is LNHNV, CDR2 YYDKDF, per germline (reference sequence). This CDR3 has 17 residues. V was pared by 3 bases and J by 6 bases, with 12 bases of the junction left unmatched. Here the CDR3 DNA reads TGTGCCACCAGCAGGAACCGCTTAGCGGGAGCAGGCAATGAGCAGTTCTTC. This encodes CATSRNRLAGAGNEQFF.

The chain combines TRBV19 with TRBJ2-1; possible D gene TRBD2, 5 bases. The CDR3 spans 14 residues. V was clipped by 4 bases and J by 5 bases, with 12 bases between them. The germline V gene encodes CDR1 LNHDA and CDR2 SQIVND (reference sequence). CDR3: CASSKPSNHNEQFF. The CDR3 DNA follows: TGTGCCAGTAGTAAACCTAGCAACCACAATGAGCAGTTCTTC. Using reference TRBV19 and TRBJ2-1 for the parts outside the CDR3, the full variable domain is DGGITQSPKYLFRKEGQNVTLSCEQNLNHDAMYWYRQDPGQGLRLIYYSQIVNDFQKGDIAEGYSVSREKKESFPLTVTSAQKNPTAFYLCASSKPSNHNEQFFGPGTRLTVL.

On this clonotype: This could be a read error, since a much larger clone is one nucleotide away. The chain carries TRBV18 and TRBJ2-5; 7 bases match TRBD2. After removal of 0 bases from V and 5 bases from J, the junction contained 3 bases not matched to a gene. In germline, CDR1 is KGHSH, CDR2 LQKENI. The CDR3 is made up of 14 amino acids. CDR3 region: CASSPPGGIETQYF. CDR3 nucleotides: TGTGCCAGCTCACCACCGGGAGGGATTGAGACCCAGTACTTC.

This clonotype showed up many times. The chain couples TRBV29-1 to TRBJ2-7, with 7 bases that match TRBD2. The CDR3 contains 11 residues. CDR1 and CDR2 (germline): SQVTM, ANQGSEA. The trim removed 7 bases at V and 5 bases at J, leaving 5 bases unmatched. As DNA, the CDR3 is TGCAGCGGAGGGGAGGGGAACGAGCAGTACTTC. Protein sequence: CSGGEGNEQYF.

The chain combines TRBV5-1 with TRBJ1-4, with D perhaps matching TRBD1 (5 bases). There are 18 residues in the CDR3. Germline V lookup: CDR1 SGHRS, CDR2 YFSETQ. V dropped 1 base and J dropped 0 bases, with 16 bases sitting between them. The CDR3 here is CASSLRLFSGPTNEKLFF. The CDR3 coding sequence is TGCGCCAGCAGCTTGAGGCTATTCTCGGGGCCAACTAATGAAAAACTGTTTTTT.